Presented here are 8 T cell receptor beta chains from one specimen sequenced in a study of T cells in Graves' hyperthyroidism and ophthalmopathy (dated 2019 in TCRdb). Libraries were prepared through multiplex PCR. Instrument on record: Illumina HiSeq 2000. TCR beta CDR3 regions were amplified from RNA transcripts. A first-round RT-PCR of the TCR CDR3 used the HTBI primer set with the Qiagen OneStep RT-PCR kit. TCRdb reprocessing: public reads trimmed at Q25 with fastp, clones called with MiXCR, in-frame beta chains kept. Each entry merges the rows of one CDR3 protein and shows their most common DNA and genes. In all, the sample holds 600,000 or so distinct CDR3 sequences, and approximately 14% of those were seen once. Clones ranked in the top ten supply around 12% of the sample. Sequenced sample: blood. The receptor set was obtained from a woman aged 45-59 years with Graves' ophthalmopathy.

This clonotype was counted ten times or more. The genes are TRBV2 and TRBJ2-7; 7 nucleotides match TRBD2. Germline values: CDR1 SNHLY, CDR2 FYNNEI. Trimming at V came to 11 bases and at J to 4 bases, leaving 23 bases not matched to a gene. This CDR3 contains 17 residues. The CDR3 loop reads CALVTDSREDLRYEQYF. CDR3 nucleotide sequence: TGTGCCCTTGTTACAGACTCACGGGAGGACCTCAGATACGAGCAGTACTTC.

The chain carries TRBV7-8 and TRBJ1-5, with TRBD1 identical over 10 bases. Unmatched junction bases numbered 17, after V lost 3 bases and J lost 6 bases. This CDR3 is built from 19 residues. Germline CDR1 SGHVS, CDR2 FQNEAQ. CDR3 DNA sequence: TGTGCCAGCAGCTTCTCCGCGACCCTCCGGACAGGGGGTCTTCAGCCCCAGCATTTT. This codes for CASSFSATLRTGGLQPQHF.

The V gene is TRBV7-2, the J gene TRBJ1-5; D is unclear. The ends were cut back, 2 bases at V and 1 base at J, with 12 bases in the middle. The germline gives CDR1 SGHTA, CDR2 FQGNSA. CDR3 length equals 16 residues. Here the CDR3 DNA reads TGTGCCAGCAGCTTACAAAACACCTTGAGCAATCAGCCCCAGCATTTT. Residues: CASSLQNTLSNQPQHF.

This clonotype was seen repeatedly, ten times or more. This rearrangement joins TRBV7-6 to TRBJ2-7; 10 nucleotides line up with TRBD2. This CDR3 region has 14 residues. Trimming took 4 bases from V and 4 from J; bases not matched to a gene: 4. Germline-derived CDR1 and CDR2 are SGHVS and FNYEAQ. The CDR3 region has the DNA TGTGCCAGCAGCTCTAGCGGGAGTCGGTACGAGCAGTACTTC. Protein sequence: CASSSSGSRYEQYF.

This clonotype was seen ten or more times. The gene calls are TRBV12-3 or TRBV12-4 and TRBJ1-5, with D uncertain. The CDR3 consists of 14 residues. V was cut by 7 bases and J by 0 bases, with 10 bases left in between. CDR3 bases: TGTGCCAGCATCAGAGGCAGTAGCAATCAGCCCCAGCATTTT. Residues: CASIRGSSNQPQHF.

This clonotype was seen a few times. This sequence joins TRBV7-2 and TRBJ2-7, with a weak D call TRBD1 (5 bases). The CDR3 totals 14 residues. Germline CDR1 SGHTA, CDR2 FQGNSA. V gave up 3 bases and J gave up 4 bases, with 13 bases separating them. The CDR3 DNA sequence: TGTGCCAGCAGCTTTCTTTTGGGGCCTTACGAGCAGTACTTC. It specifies CASSFLLGPYEQYF.

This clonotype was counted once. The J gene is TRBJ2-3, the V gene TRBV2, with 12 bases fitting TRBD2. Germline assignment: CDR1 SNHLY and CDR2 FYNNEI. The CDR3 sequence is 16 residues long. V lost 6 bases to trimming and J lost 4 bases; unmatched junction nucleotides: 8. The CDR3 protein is CASRLLTSGSADTQYF. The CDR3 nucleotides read TGTGCCAGCAGACTGCTGACTAGCGGGAGCGCAGATACGCAGTATTTT.

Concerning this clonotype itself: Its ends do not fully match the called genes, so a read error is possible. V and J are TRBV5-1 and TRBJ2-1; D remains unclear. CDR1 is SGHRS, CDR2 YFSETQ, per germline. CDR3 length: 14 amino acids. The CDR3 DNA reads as TGCGCCAGCAGCTTGCCCCCCTCCTACAATGGGCAGTTCTTC. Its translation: CASSLPPSYNGQFF.